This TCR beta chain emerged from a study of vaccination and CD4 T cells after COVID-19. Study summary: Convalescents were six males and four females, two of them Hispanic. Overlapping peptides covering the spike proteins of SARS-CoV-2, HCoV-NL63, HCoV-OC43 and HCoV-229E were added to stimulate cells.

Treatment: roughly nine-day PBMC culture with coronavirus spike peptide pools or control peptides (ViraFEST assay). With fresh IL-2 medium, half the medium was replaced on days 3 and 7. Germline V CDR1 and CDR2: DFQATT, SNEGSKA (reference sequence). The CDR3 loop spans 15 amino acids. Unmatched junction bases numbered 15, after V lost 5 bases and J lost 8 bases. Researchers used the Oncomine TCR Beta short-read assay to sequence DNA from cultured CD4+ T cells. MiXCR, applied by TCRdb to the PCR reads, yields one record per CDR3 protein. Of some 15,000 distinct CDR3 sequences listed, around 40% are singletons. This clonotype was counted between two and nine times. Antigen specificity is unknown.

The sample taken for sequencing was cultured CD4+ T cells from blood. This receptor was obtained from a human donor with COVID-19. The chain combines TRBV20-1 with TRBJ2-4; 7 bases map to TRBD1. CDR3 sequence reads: CSAPRSEGARDIQYF. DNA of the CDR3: TGCAGTGCTCCCCGGTCTGAGGGGGCGCGTGACATTCAGTACTTC.